A selection of T cell receptor beta chains follows, all from one sample in a study of blood T cell repertoires in COVID-19. Data came from immunoSEQ multiplex PCR; TCRdb stores just in-frame clones and leaves some out. Of roughly 250,000 clones listed, more than 70% are singletons. The sample taken for sequencing was peripheral blood. The origin of the receptors is a woman aged 35 to 49 who had recovered from COVID-19. The CDR3 runs from the conserved cysteine through the conserved F or W. A D gene is named only where the DNA matches it firmly. Size tells how often a clone was seen (once, few, many) or the class of an expanded clone, and some rows leave it out.

j_call	v_call	clone_size	d_call	cdr3_nt	cdr3_aa
TRBJ1-5	TRBV30	.	.	TGTGCCTGGAGTGTGGGGGCCGGGGGCAATCAGCCCCAGCATTTT	CAWSVGAGGNQPQHF
TRBJ1-1	TRBV30	.	.	TGTGCCTGGAGCCTGGGGCTCACAGCCCCCACTGAAGCTTTCTTT	CAWSLGLTAPTEAFF
TRBJ2-7	TRBV6-6	.	TRBD2	TGTGCCACCGAGACGGGAGGTGACGAGCAGTACTTC	CATETGGDEQYF
TRBJ2-2	TRBV7-8	.	.	TGTGCCACCCCGGACAGTGGGGGCACCGGGGAGCTGTTTTTT	CATPDSGGTGELFF
TRBJ2-1	TRBV27	.	TRBD2	TGTGCCAGCAACAGGTTTGGGACTAGTGACCACAATGAGCAGTTCTTC	CASNRFGTSDHNEQFF
TRBJ2-1	TRBV6-6	once	TRBD2	TGTGCCAGCAGCCGCATCTTAGCGGGAGTCTACAATGAGCAGTTCTTC	CASSRILAGVYNEQFF
TRBJ1-5	TRBV7-8	.	.	TGTGCCAGCAGCTTAGGGGGCAGAATCAATCAGCCCCAGCATTTT	CASSLGGRINQPQHF
TRBJ2-1	TRBV5-5	few	TRBD1	TGTGCCAGCAGCTTGTTGGGGACAGGGTCCGATGAGCAGTTCTTC	CASSLLGTGSDEQFF
TRBJ1-5	TRBV7-9	.	TRBD1	TGTGCCAGCAGCTTAGAAGCCGCGCGGGACAGGGAACAATATCAGCCCCAGCATTTT	CASSLEAARDREQYQPQHF
TRBJ2-5	TRBV7-3	.	TRBD2	TGTGCCAGCAGCTTATTGGGGAGGGCGAATTCCGAGACCCAGTACTTC	CASSLLGRANSETQYF
TRBJ2-7	TRBV27	.	TRBD1	TGTGCCAGCAGTTTCCTTTGGGACAGTACCTACGAGCAGTACTTC	CASSFLWDSTYEQYF
TRBJ2-3	TRBV4-1	.	TRBD1	TGCGCCAGCAGCCTAGACCAGGGGGCTAGCACAGATACGCAGTATTTT	CASSLDQGASTDTQYF
TRBJ2-1	TRBV10-1	.	TRBD2	TGCGCCAGCAGTGAGGGGGGACTAGCGAACAATGAGCAGTTCTTC	CASSEGGLANNEQFF
TRBJ1-5	TRBV2	.	.	TGTGCCAGCAGGGGGTTGAGGGGCAATCAGCCCCAGCATTTT	CASRGLRGNQPQHF
TRBJ2-4	TRBV5-1	.	TRBD1	TGCGCCAGCAGCTTGGTATTGGGACAGGGTGACATTCAGTACTTC	CASSLVLGQGDIQYF
TRBJ2-4	TRBV10-1	.	TRBD2	TGCGCCAGCAGGGCGGGAGTGTCGATAGCCAAAAACATTCAGTACTTC	CASRAGVSIAKNIQYF
TRBJ1-5	TRBV6-2/TRBV6-3	.	TRBD1	TGTGCCAGCAGTTACCCAGGACAGGGGCCCAGGCGGTATAGCAATCAGCCCCAGCATTTT	CASSYPGQGPRRYSNQPQHF
TRBJ1-1	TRBV5-8	.	.	TGTGCCAGCAGCTTGGGGGGGGGATGGACTGAAGCTTTCTTT	CASSLGGGWTEAFF
TRBJ1-1	TRBV18	.	.	TGTGCCAGCTCACGTGGGCCCCAAACTGAAGCTTTCTTT	CASSRGPQTEAFF
TRBJ2-7	TRBV11-2	.	TRBD2	TGTGCCAGCAGCTTAGGCGGGAGGAGCTCCTACGAGCAGTACTTC	CASSLGGRSSYEQYF
TRBJ2-3	TRBV4-1	.	.	TGCGCCAGCAGCCAGCGGTGGGGCCCGGGCCTAGCGCTTAGCACAGATACGCAGTATTTT	CASSQRWGPGLALSTDTQYF
TRBJ1-1	TRBV5-4	once	.	TGTGCCAGCAGCTTGATGGGGCGGCAGGGCAACACTGAAGCTTTCTTT	CASSLMGRQGNTEAFF
TRBJ1-2	TRBV6-5	.	TRBD1	TGTGCCAGCAGTTACGGGACAGGGGTTATCTATGGCTACACCTTC	CASSYGTGVIYGYTF
TRBJ1-5	TRBV6-5	.	.	TGTGCCAGCCAACAGGGTAGCAATCAGCCCCAGCATTTT	CASQQGSNQPQHF